This T cell receptor (beta chain) was identified in a study of blood T cells in healthy people across ages. The use of a sample-barcoded 5' primer and a J-beta primer mix characterized a second PCR of 7 to 11 cycles. Each cDNA molecule received a tag from a template-switch adaptor that had 12 random nucleotides. Sequencing yielded, for each sample, at least 3 million paired-end reads carrying CDR3. A single record per CDR3 protein comes from TCRdb applying MiXCR to the 5' RACE reads. The sample has around 1.5 million distinct CDR3 sequences, 42% seen once. This CDR3 is built from 15 residues. Germline V gene data show CDR1 as MNHEY and CDR2 as SMNVEV (reference sequence). V was clipped by 6 bases and J by 4 bases; unmatched bases: 7. PBMCs were isolated at a quantity of at least 7 million per sample.

This rearrangement joins TRBV27 to TRBJ2-3; 10 bases match TRBD2. This sequence was found in a woman aged 18 to 35 in good health. The specimen was blood. The CDR3, as DNA: TGTGCCAGCAGGCCGGGACTAGCGCCCTCAGATACGCAGTATTTT. This sequence encodes CASRPGLAPSDTQYF.